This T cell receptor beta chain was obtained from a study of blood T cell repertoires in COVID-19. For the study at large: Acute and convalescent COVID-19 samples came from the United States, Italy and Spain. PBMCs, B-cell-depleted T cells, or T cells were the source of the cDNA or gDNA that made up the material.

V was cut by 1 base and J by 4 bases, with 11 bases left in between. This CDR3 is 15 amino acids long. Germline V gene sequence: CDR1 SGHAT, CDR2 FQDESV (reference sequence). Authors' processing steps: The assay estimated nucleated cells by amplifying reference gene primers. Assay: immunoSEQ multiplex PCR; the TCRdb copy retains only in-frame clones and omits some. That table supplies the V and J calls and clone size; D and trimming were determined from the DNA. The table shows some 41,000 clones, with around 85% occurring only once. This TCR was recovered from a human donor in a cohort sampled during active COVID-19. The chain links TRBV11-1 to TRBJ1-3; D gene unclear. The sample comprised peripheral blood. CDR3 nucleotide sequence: TGTGCCAGCAGCTTAGGCGGGGAATTCGGAAACACCATATATTTT. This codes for CASSLGGEFGNTIYF.